These 13 T cell receptor beta chains were all obtained from the same sample, sequenced in a study of blood T cell repertoires in COVID-19. Some clones are missing from TCRdb's copy, which holds only in-frame ones; the method was immunoSEQ multiplex PCR. The data contain 350,000 to 450,000 clones, roughly 86% of them seen just once; the ten biggest clones take up roughly 2.1%. The sample taken for sequencing was peripheral blood. The source of these receptors is a woman aged 55-70 years with COVID-19, enrolled during active disease.

The J gene is TRBJ1-1, the V gene TRBV30; 7 positions agree with TRBD1. The J segment lost 2 bases and the V segment lost 6 bases, leaving 3 bases of the junction unmatched. Germline CDR1 and CDR2: GTSNPN and SVGIG (reference sequence). The CDR3 totals 12 residues. CDR3 loop: CACHRGNTEAFF. DNA of the CDR3: TGTGCCTGCCACAGGGGAAACACTGAAGCTTTCTTT.

V and J are TRBV9 and TRBJ1-5; a possible D gene is TRBD1 (6 bases). Germline V gene lookup returns CDR1 SGDLS and CDR2 YYNGEE. Trimming stripped 3 bases from V and 1 base from J, with 14 bases between. CDR3 length: 16 amino acids. In nucleotides, the CDR3 is TGTGCCAGCAGCGGAGGTCCAGGGGTGAGCAATCAGCCCCAGCATTTT. Protein: CASSGGPGVSNQPQHF.

The J gene is TRBJ1-3, the V gene TRBV2; possibly TRBD1 for D (5 bases). Germline CDR1 SNHLY, CDR2 FYNNEI. The CDR3 spans 14 residues. V gave up 0 bases and J gave up 4 bases, with 7 bases separating them. CDR3 sequence reads: CASSEAGLGNTIYF. Here the CDR3 DNA reads TGTGCCAGCAGTGAAGCGGGACTCGGAAACACCATATATTTT.

V is TRBV18 and J is TRBJ1-4, with 9 positions matching TRBD1. V trimming: 6 bases; J trimming: 8 bases; junction bases outside the gene matches: 4. This CDR3 spans 13 amino acids. CDR1 and CDR2 (germline): KGHSH, LQKENI. CDR3 sequence (DNA): TGTGCCAGCTCCCCGGGACAGGGAGAAAAACTGTTTTTT. This encodes CASSPGQGEKLFF. Complete variable domain (other parts from reference TRBV18 and TRBJ1-4): NAGVMQNPRHLVRRRGQEARLRCSPMKGHSHVYWYRQLPEEGLKFMVYLQKENIIDESGMPKERFSAEFPKEGPSILRIQQVVRGDSAAYFCASSPGQGEKLFFGSGTQLSVL.

The V gene is TRBV23-1, the J gene TRBJ2-1, with D possibly being TRBD2 (5 bases). TRBV23-1 is an ORF, with its function uncertain. The CDR3 has 16 amino acids. The V and J ends lost 4 bases and 0 bases respectively, with 13 bases between them. The CDR3 loop reads CASSRSSRSSYNEQFF. CDR3 DNA sequence: TGCGCCAGCAGTCGATCTAGCCGCAGCTCCTACAATGAGCAGTTCTTC.

This chain uses TRBV5-1 with TRBJ2-2; no firm D call. The CDR3 spans 13 residues. Trimming removed 4 bases at V and 5 bases at J, with 9 bases between. In germline, CDR1 is SGHRS, CDR2 YFSETQ. The CDR3 nucleotides read TGCGCCAGCAGCCAGACTGTAACCGGGGAGCTGTTTTTT. It codes for CASSQTVTGELFF.

The chain uses TRBV19 and TRBJ1-2, with 8 bases lining up with TRBD1. The CDR3 spans 12 residues. Germline CDR1 is LNHDA and CDR2 is SQIVND (reference sequence). V was clipped by 6 bases and J by 8 bases; unmatched bases: 5. The CDR3 nucleotides are TGTGCCAGTAGCACAGGGGGTATAGGCTACACCTTC. Its protein product is CASSTGGIGYTF.

The table lists this clone with a few counts. V gene TRBV2 combines with J gene TRBJ1-2, with TRBD1 matching over 7 bases. The CDR3 length is 14 residues. V shed 6 bases and J 0 bases; nucleotides not matched to a gene: 4. The germline CDR1 and CDR2 sequences are SNHLY and FYNNEI. The DNA for the CDR3 is TGTGCCAGCAGGATCGGGACAGCTAACTATGGCTACACCTTC. Amino acid sequence: CASRIGTANYGYTF.

On this clone: An end of the junction differs from the germline gene, which may be a read error. The chain combines TRBV12-3 or TRBV12-4 with TRBJ1-2; possible D gene TRBD1, 5 bases. The CDR3 is made up of 12 amino acids. The CDR3 protein is CASSLDQGLIFF. The DNA for the CDR3 is TGTGCCAGCAGTTTAGATCAGGGACTCATATTCTTC.

The chain is built from TRBV19 and TRBJ1-2; 7 positions match TRBD1. With V trimmed by 8 bases and J by 3 bases, 9 bases remained unmatched. Germline V lookup: CDR1 LNHDA, CDR2 SQIVND (reference sequence). The CDR3 consists of 14 residues. The CDR3 DNA reads TGTGCCAGTGCTACTCCCGGGACAGACTATGGCTACACCTTC. Translated: CASATPGTDYGYTF.

This chain uses TRBV28 with TRBJ2-2, with D unresolved. V was shortened by 6 bases and J by 1 base, with 12 bases between the two germline ends. The germline V gene encodes CDR1 MDHEN and CDR2 SYDVKM. The CDR3 is 15 residues long. The CDR3 sequence: CASSFFRQNTGELFF. DNA for the CDR3: TGTGCCAGCAGCTTTTTCCGACAGAACACCGGGGAGCTGTTTTTT.

V and J are TRBV27 and TRBJ1-1; possible D gene TRBD1, 5 bases. V shed 5 bases and J shed 0 bases, with 7 bases lying between them. The CDR3 contains 13 residues. The germline gives CDR1 MNHEY, CDR2 SMNVEV (reference sequence). This CDR3 is CASSGAMNTEAFF. CDR3 in DNA: TGTGCCAGCAGTGGGGCAATGAACACTGAAGCTTTCTTT.

The chain is built from TRBV19 and TRBJ1-1; 7 bases line up with TRBD1. CDR3 size: 15 residues. V lost 7 bases, J lost 1 base, and 9 bases stayed unmatched. Germline V gene sequence: CDR1 LNHDA, CDR2 SQIVND (reference sequence). The CDR3 is CASTDRTGANTEAFF. The DNA of the CDR3 is TGTGCCAGTACCGATAGAACAGGGGCGAACACTGAAGCTTTCTTT.